This TCR beta chain was profiled in a study of cytomegalovirus exposure and HLA in healthy donors. General study findings and limits: Highly shared variants forming one cluster were likely a sequencing artifact. Owing to their indistinguishability, certain V segments, notably TRBV6-2 and TRBV6-3, were excluded. Later analysis identified 16,000 or so TCR beta sequences associated with HLA alleles, using a false discovery rate threshold of 0.05.

Each donor's status was that of a healthy bone marrow donor. PCR was performed using 60 Vbeta and 13 Jbeta primers. Profiled with immunoSEQ multiplex PCR; TCRdb holds only in-frame clones, not every one. Among approximately 190,000 clones listed, over 65% were seen once. CDR1 and CDR2 from the germline V gene are SGDLS and YYNGEE. The CDR3 length is 14 residues. V lost 0 bases and J lost 6; bases outside the gene matches: 5. As regards this clone: Its specificity is unknown.

The sequence was obtained from a middle-aged man in good health and CMV-seropositive. The chain recombines TRBV9 with TRBJ1-1, with 7 bases aligning to TRBD1. The sample comprised PBMCs. The CDR3 sequence is CASSVVGDSPEAFF. The CDR3, as DNA: TGTGCCAGCAGCGTAGTTGGGGACAGCCCTGAAGCTTTCTTT.